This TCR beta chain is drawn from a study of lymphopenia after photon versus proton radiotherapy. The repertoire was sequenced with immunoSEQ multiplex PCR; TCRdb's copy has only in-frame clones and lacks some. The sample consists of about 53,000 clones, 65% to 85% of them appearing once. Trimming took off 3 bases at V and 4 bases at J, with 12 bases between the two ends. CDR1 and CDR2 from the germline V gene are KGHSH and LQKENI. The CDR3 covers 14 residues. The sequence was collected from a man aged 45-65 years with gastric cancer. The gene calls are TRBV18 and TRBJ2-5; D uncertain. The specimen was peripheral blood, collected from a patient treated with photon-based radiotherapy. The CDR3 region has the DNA TGTGCCAGCTCACCCCAGAGGAACCTAGAGACCCAGTACTTC. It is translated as CASSPQRNLETQYF.